The rows below give T cell receptor beta chains drawn from one sample of a study of beta chain features in type 1 diabetes. The repertoire was sequenced with immunoSEQ multiplex PCR; TCRdb's copy has only in-frame clones and lacks some. The sample contains hundreds of thousands of clones, under 8.5% of which appear only once. Sequenced material: central memory CD4+ T cells from blood. The receptor source for this set is a woman between 18 and 30 years old in good health. CDR3s include the opening cysteine and the closing phenylalanine or tryptophan. A D gene is named only where the DNA matches it firmly. Size is omitted from some rows. Given values are once, few, many or a class for expanded clones.

TRBJ2-7	-	14	many	TRBV5-1	TGCGCCAGCAGCTTTGGTGTAGGGCTCTACGAGCAGTACTTC	CASSFGVGLYEQYF
TRBJ2-3	-	13	-	TRBV7-9	TGTGCCAGCAGCTTAGACTCGGGTGGTACGCAGTATTTT	CASSLDSGGTQYF
TRBJ2-1	-	15	-	TRBV4-1	TGCGCCAGCAGCCCGTCTACAGATACCTACAATGAGCAGTTCTTC	CASSPSTDTYNEQFF
TRBJ2-5	TRBD1	16	-	TRBV7-2	TGTGCCAGCAGCCTTGGGACAGGGGGTGGCCAAGAGACCCAGTACTTC	CASSLGTGGGQETQYF
TRBJ2-3	-	15	few	TRBV7-2	TGTGCCAGCAGCTTAGTAGGTCTGAGCACAGATACGCAGTATTTT	CASSLVGLSTDTQYF
TRBJ2-1	TRBD1	12	-	TRBV6-5	TGTGCCAGCAGGCCTCCGGGACAGGAGCAGTTCTTC	CASRPPGQEQFF
TRBJ1-4	-	10	-	TRBV2	TGTGCCAGCAGTGTTGAAAAACTGTTTTTT	CASSVEKLFF
TRBJ1-2	TRBD1	16	few	TRBV28	TGTGCCAGCAGTTTGCCCAGGACAGGGGAGGCCTATGGCTACACCTTC	CASSLPRTGEAYGYTF
TRBJ2-3	TRBD2	16	once	TRBV6-6	TGTGCCAGCAGAGAATGGTCTAGCGGGAGCACAGATACGCAGTATTTT	CASREWSSGSTDTQYF
TRBJ1-4	TRBD1	15	-	TRBV7-9	TGTGCCAGCAGCTCTCGACAGGGGGCGGTTGGAAAACTGTTTTTT	CASSSRQGAVGKLFF
TRBJ1-5	-	13	few	TRBV6-6	TGTGCCAGCAGTTACGACAGGTATCAGCCCCAGCATTTT	CASSYDRYQPQHF
TRBJ1-2	-	14	few	TRBV10-3	TGTGCCATCAGTGAGTCGCCAGATAACTATGGCTACACCTTC	CAISESPDNYGYTF
TRBJ1-3	-	15	-	TRBV7-3	TGTGCCAGCAGCTACTCGGGACAATCTGGAAACACCATATATTTT	CASSYSGQSGNTIYF
TRBJ1-1	-	13	-	TRBV6-1	TGTGCCAGCAGCCCCAGAGGAAACACTGAAGCTTTCTTT	CASSPRGNTEAFF
TRBJ2-3	-	17	-	TRBV14	TGTGCCAGCAGCCAAGTCCTCGGTATAGGGGGCACAGATACGCAGTATTTT	CASSQVLGIGGTDTQYF
TRBJ2-7	-	13	few	TRBV6-6	TGTGCCATTAAGGCAGGGTCAGGTCACGAGCAGTACTTC	CAIKAGSGHEQYF
TRBJ2-7	-	11	-	TRBV2	TGTGCCAGCAGATCGGGTGGCGAGCAGTACTTC	CASRSGGEQYF
TRBJ1-1	-	14	-	TRBV28	TGTGCCAGCAGAGAATGGAGGGCAGTGGCTGAAGCTTTCTTT	CASREWRAVAEAFF
TRBJ1-2	-	12	-	TRBV5-4	TGTGCCAGCAGCCTCGAGACCTATGGCTACACCTTC	CASSLETYGYTF
TRBJ1-3	-	16	few	TRBV15	TGTGCCACCAGGGATTCAGGAGGATACTCTGGAAACACCATATATTTT	CATRDSGGYSGNTIYF
TRBJ2-5	TRBD1	15	-	TRBV18	TGTGCCAGCTCACTGACAGGGGATTCCCAAGAGACCCAGTACTTC	CASSLTGDSQETQYF
TRBJ2-3	-	14	-	TRBV7-2	TGTGCCAGCAGCTTAGACGTCGCCACAGATACGCAGTATTTT	CASSLDVATDTQYF
TRBJ2-1	-	14	-	TRBV7-2	TGTGCCACTCGTCTCGGGAGTTCGTTCTATGAGCAGTTCTTC	CATRLGSSFYEQFF
TRBJ2-1	TRBD2	18	-	TRBV5-6	TGTGCCAGCAGCTTGATATCGGCTAGCGGAAGCTCCTACAATGAGCAGTTCTTC	CASSLISASGSSYNEQFF
TRBJ2-5	TRBD2	13	-	TRBV4-1	TGCGCCAGCGGCGGGAGGGCCTGGGAGACCCAGTACTTC	CASGGRAWETQYF
TRBJ2-3	-	13	-	TRBV2	TGTGCCAGCGGTTTAATCTTGGCAGATACGCAGTATTTT	CASGLILADTQYF
TRBJ2-5	TRBD2	17	few	TRBV9	TGTGCCAGCAGCGCCGGGGCGCTAGCGGGAAGTTTGGAGACCCAGTACTTC	CASSAGALAGSLETQYF
TRBJ1-6	-	12	few	TRBV13	TGTGCCAGCAGTTTGACAGGATCACCCCTCCACTTT	CASSLTGSPLHF
TRBJ1-2	TRBD1	15	few	TRBV4-2	TGTGCCAGCAGCCACAAAGAGGGGACAGATCGTGGCTACACCTTC	CASSHKEGTDRGYTF
TRBJ2-7	TRBD2	15	few	TRBV5-6	TGTGCCAGCAGCTTACGACTAGCGGGGCTCTACGAGCAGTACTTC	CASSLRLAGLYEQYF
TRBJ1-1	TRBD1	13	-	TRBV5-1	TGCGCCAGCCGGCGGGACAGCGACACTGAAGCTTTCTTT	CASRRDSDTEAFF
TRBJ2-1	TRBD1	16	few	TRBV7-8	TGTGCCAGCAGCTTAGCGAGGGACAGGATCTACAATGAGCAGTTCTTC	CASSLARDRIYNEQFF
TRBJ2-4	-	14	many	TRBV5-1	TGCGCCAGCAGCTTGGAAGGGGCCAAAAACATTCAGTACTTC	CASSLEGAKNIQYF
TRBJ2-1	TRBD2	17	-	TRBV5-1	TGCGCCAGCAGCCGGGAGGCCATAAGTATCTCCTACAATGAGCAGTTCTTC	CASSREAISISYNEQFF
TRBJ2-1	TRBD2	14	-	TRBV15	TGTGCCACCGGGAAGCGGGGACTATACAATGAGCAGTTCTTC	CATGKRGLYNEQFF
TRBJ2-4	TRBD1	17	-	TRBV9	TGTGCCAGCAGCGCTCGCGATCGACAGGGGGGACGAAACATTCAGTACTTC	CASSARDRQGGRNIQYF
TRBJ2-4	-	13	many	TRBV10-3	TGTGCCATCAGTGAGGGTGTTTCAAACATTCAGTACTTC	CAISEGVSNIQYF
TRBJ2-7	TRBD1	14	-	TRBV7-2	TGTGCCAGCAGCCAGGACAGGCCTTTCCACGAGCAGTACTTC	CASSQDRPFHEQYF
TRBJ2-2	-	14	-	TRBV4-2	TGTGCCAGCAGCCGTCGAGACCAGGGCGGGGAGCTGTTTTTT	CASSRRDQGGELFF
TRBJ2-7	-	11	few	TRBV5-1	TGCGCCAGCAGCGAGCACTACGAGCAGTACTTC	CASSEHYEQYF
TRBJ2-3	TRBD2	16	-	TRBV18	TGTGCCAGCTCACCACCAGGACTAGCGGGAGGGGATACGCAGTATTTT	CASSPPGLAGGDTQYF
TRBJ2-7	-	12	few	TRBV2	TGTGCCAGCAGTCGACAGGCTTACGAGCAGTACTTC	CASSRQAYEQYF
TRBJ2-7	-	14	few	TRBV2	TGTGCCAGCAGATCCGGGACAACCACCTACGAGCAGTACTTC	CASRSGTTTYEQYF
TRBJ2-4	-	12	-	TRBV6-1	TGTGCCAGCAGGTTAGCAGGAAACATTCAGTACTTC	CASRLAGNIQYF
TRBJ2-7	-	15	few	TRBV7-2	TGTGCCAGCAGCACGGCGTTAGGGAATCTGTACGAGCAGTACTTC	CASSTALGNLYEQYF
TRBJ2-6	-	15	few	TRBV27	TGTGCCAGCAGTTCGCCCTACTCTGGGGCCAACGTCCTGACTTTC	CASSSPYSGANVLTF
TRBJ1-1	-	14	few	TRBV29-1	TGCAGCGCTGATGTCTCAGGCATGAACACTGAAGCTTTCTTT	CSADVSGMNTEAFF
TRBJ2-3	-	16	few	TRBV28	TGTGCCAGCAGTTCGGCCGGGACAGCGGGGGCAGATACGCAGTATTTT	CASSSAGTAGADTQYF
TRBJ1-1	-	14	many	TRBV5-6	TGTGCCAGCAGCTTGGCCTGGGGGAACACTGAAGCTTTCTTT	CASSLAWGNTEAFF
TRBJ2-1	TRBD2	21	-	TRBV5-1	TGCGCCAGCAGCCACCTTCCTCGGGTTAGGACTAGCGGGAATACATACAATGAGCAGTTCTTC	CASSHLPRVRTSGNTYNEQFF
TRBJ2-2	-	12	few	TRBV28	TGTGCCAGCAGTTATAGACCCGGGGAGCTGTTTTTT	CASSYRPGELFF
TRBJ2-2	-	13	few	TRBV10-3	TGTGCCATCAGAGATGGAGAAACCGGGGAGCTGTTTTTT	CAIRDGETGELFF
TRBJ2-7	-	15	-	TRBV7-2	TGTGCCAGCAGCTTAGCGGTGACGAGCTCCTACGAGCAGTACTTC	CASSLAVTSSYEQYF